This T cell receptor beta chain was retrieved from a study of T-cell reconstitution after alpha-beta-depleted transplantation in children. It was with unique molecular identifiers that the TCRbeta library was prepared. TCRdb called the PCR reads again in MiXCR, with one record for every CDR3 protein. In the table there are about 110,000 distinct CDR3 sequences, 10% to 13% of which are singletons. There are many counts of this clonotype. The V gene end was trimmed by 9 bases and the J gene end by 6 bases; junction bases not matched to a gene: 7. There are 12 residues in the CDR3. CDR1 and CDR2 from the germline V gene are LNHDA and SQIVND (reference sequence).

The source of this sequence is a human donor who donated a stem cell graft to a child with acute lymphoblastic leukemia. Sample: PBMCs from the stem cell graft donor, taken from the stem cell graft. V gene TRBV19 combines with J gene TRBJ1-2; TRBD1 matches 7 bases. The CDR3 DNA reads TGTGCCAGCCGGAAGGGGACAGATGGCTACACCTTC. The encoded protein is CASRKGTDGYTF.